This T cell receptor (beta chain) appears in the sequencing data of a study of blood T cells in healthy people across ages (dated by TCRdb to between 2015 and 2017). With regard to the full study: Template switching captured roughly one uniquely barcoded TCR beta cDNA molecule per two T cells in model experiments. For two donors (one aged 18 to 29 and one aged 80 or older), the study analyzed two additional independent replicas of 1 million unique cDNA reads from the same blood draw. Donors were grouped into four age groups: young (average about 15 years), middle-aged (around 39), aged (roughly 67) and long-lived (less than 85). Age-related changes in TCR beta repertoire diversity were measured in the study by deep sequencing normalized with unique cDNA molecular identifiers. To avoid experimental bias, donors of different ages were randomly spread across the sequencing lanes. The study at large found these results: Total diversity estimates from one million sequenced T cells were considered lower bounds and underestimates. Because the CMV infection status of the donors was unknown, age-related changes in expanded clonotypes may potentially have been confounded. Bulk unsorted PBMC profiling prevented conclusive comparison of naive and antigen-experienced compartments. Observed TCR beta diversity correlated strongly with the percentage of naive T cells measured by flow cytometry. Observed TCR beta diversity per million T cells fell roughly linearly with age, and a significant reduction was already apparent by age roughly 40. Compared with the aged group, the long-lived group had more naive CD4+ T cells, fewer expanded clones and increased TCR diversity, suggesting age selection.

The 39 donors, aged about 6 to 100 years, were systemically healthy Caucasian individuals from Russia. Each donor gave approximately 9.3 milliliters of peripheral blood, collected into EDTA-treated Vacutainer tubes. Ficoll-Paque density-gradient centrifugation was used to isolate PBMCs, with at least 6.5 million per sample. Total RNA, at least 6 micrograms per sample, was extracted from PBMCs with Trizol reagent. The percentages of naive CD45RAhigh/CD27high T cells were determined by flow cytometry on a PBMC aliquot from every donor. The library was prepared using 5' RACE. These reads were obtained on an Illumina HiSeq 2500. The second PCR ran for about 7 to 11 cycles and used a J-beta primer mix along with a sample-barcoded 5' primer. Each TCR beta cDNA molecule received a unique molecular identifier from a template-switch 5' adaptor carrying 12 random nucleotides. Each sample yielded at least 3 million CDR3-containing paired-end reads. First-strand cDNA was synthesized from all RNA with the Mint cDNA synthesis kit, primed by a TRBC-specific oligonucleotide. All cDNA was treated with uracil-DNA glycosylase and then went through a first 18-cycle PCR with the universal primers M1SS and BC2_uni_R. From the authors' description of their analysis: For normalization, 1 million high-quality reads were randomly selected from each sample, with every read carrying a distinct molecular identifier. Reads sharing molecular identifiers were discarded rather than binned into consensus sequences. MiTCR, set to a Q25 quality threshold and the strictest error-elimination algorithm, was used for CDR3 identification, clonotype clustering and error correction. A nonparametric unseen species model with Euler transformation was used to estimate lower-bound total TCR beta diversity. TCRdb took the public reads, trimmed them with fastp at Q25, ran MiXCR for clone calling and kept in-frame beta chains. Rows are unified per CDR3 protein, each entry keeping the most common DNA and genes. TCRdb's processing, not the study's, gives the V and J calls here. The sample table holds some 1.4 million distinct CDR3 sequences, of which about 40% were seen once. The ten largest account for approximately 7.9% of the sample.

Looking up the germline V gene yields CDR1 MNHNS and CDR2 SASEGT. There are 16 amino acids in the CDR3, from cysteine to phenylalanine inclusive. Here the CDR3 DNA is all that survives: 48 bases in frame from base 1. Germline trimming: 1 base from V, 2 bases from J; junction bases outside gene matches: 1. Note on this clonotype: Its antigen remains unidentified. Per-nucleotide qualities are absent, and no much larger clonotype sits a single base away.

This TCR was recovered from a woman younger than 30 in good health. Material for sequencing was blood. The chain is encoded by TRBV6-1 joined to TRBJ2-4; a stretch of 11 junction bases matches TRBD1. CDR3 region: CASSEGTGGTKNIQYF. The bases are TGTGCCAGCAGTGAAGGGACAGGGGGCACCAAAAACATTCAGTACTTC.